Below are 15 T cell receptor beta chains sequenced from a single sample in a study (dated by TCRdb to 2016 to 2017). The library was made by RT-PCR. Sequenced on an Illumina MiSeq. TCRdb ran its own pipeline on the public reads, namely fastp trimming at Q25 and MiXCR clone calling, and kept in-frame beta chains. Each record represents a unique CDR3 protein, reported with the most common genes and DNA among its rows. The sample has fewer than 800,000 distinct CDR3 sequences on record, around 14% of them singletons. The ten largest account for 3.6% of the sample. Sequencing was performed on memory CD4+ T cells from blood. The receptors were sampled from a female donor in good health, serving as a healthy control.

There are many counts of this clonotype. The chain has TRBV12-3 or TRBV12-4 and TRBJ2-3; D is unclear. The CDR3 spans 14 residues. Between the trimmed V and J ends, which lost 2 bases and 0 bases, there was a span of 6 bases. CDR3 sequence (DNA): TGTGCCAGCAGTTTAACGGTCAGCACAGATACGCAGTATTTT. Protein sequence: CASSLTVSTDTQYF.

This clonotype was counted a single time. A read error is possible here, since a much larger clone lies one base away. The chain joins TRBV4-3 to TRBJ2-5, with D possibly being TRBD2 (5 bases). This CDR3 has 14 residues. Germline CDR1 reads LGHNA; CDR2 reads YSLEER. CDR3 residues: CANSQSSFGGTQYF. CDR3 nucleotides: TGCGCCAACAGCCAGTCCAGCTTTGGAGGGACCCAGTACTTC.

V usage is TRBV27 and J usage is TRBJ1-1; weak D call: TRBD1 (6 bases). The CDR3 covers 14 residues. Trimming shortened V by 5 bases and J by 6 bases, and 16 bases separated the two germline ends. The germline V gene encodes CDR1 MNHEY and CDR2 SMNVEV (reference sequence). For the CDR3, the DNA is TGTGCCAGCAGTGACGTACAGGGAGTACCTGAAGCTTTCTTT. This gives the protein CASSDVQGVPEAFF.

This clonotype was seen repeatedly, ten times or more. J is TRBJ2-7 and V is TRBV4-2; 7 bases are a match to TRBD1. V gave up 2 bases and J gave up 2 bases; unmatched junction bases: 3. Per the germline V gene, CDR1 is LGHNA and CDR2 is YNFKEQ. The CDR3 loop spans 14 amino acids. CDR3 sequence: CASSQSGQPYEQYF. The CDR3 nucleotides are TGTGCCAGCAGCCAATCGGGACAGCCCTACGAGCAGTACTTC.

The chain has TRBV20-1 and TRBJ1-5; unclear D gene. Trimming left V 6 bases short and J 6 bases short, with 15 bases between. This CDR3 region has 13 residues. Germline V lookup: CDR1 DFQATT, CDR2 SNEGSKA (reference sequence). The CDR3 loop is CSAFAGPGQPQHF. The CDR3, as DNA: TGCAGTGCCTTTGCCGGTCCAGGTCAGCCCCAGCATTTT.

The J gene is TRBJ2-2, the V gene TRBV11-1, with 9 nucleotides matching TRBD1. The length of the CDR3 is 16 residues. The germline gives CDR1 SGHAT, CDR2 FQDESV (reference sequence). V gave up 8 bases and J gave up 6 bases; unmatched junction bases: 13. In DNA form, the CDR3 reads TGTGCCAGCCGACAAATGGGACAGGGAATATCCGGGGAGCTGTTTTTT. It translates to CASRQMGQGISGELFF. The entire variable domain, with the rest obtained from reference TRBV11-1 and TRBJ2-2, is as follows: EAEVAQSPRYKITEKSQAVAFWCDPISGHATLYWYRQILGQGPELLVQFQDESVVDDSQLPKDRFSAERLKGVDSTLKIQPAELGDSAMYLCASRQMGQGISGELFFGEGSRLTVL.

This clonotype came up a few times. The chain combines TRBV7-3 with TRBJ1-2; the match to TRBD1 covers 10 bases. CDR1 SGHTA and CDR2 FQGTGA come from the germline V gene. V was pared by 4 bases and J by 8 bases, with 7 bases of the junction left unmatched. The CDR3 spans 14 residues. The CDR3 region has the DNA TGTGCCAGCAGCTCCGGACAGGGGGATAGAGGCTACACCTTC. Residues: CASSSGQGDRGYTF.

J is TRBJ2-1 and V is TRBV11-2; perhaps D is TRBD1 or TRBD2 (5 bases each). CDR1 SGHAT and CDR2 FQNNGV come from the germline V gene. This CDR3 contains 13 residues. The germline V and J ends were trimmed by 5 bases and 5 bases, with 10 bases remaining between them. CDR3 residues: CASSIGENNEQFF. In nucleotides, the CDR3 is TGTGCCAGCAGCATAGGGGAGAACAATGAGCAGTTCTTC.

This clonotype was observed at least ten times. The chain couples TRBV7-2 to TRBJ2-5, with no clear D. The V end was cut by 5 bases, the J end by 7 bases, with 8 bases between. Germline V gene sequence: CDR1 SGHTA, CDR2 FQGNSA. The CDR3 extends over 11 amino acids. The CDR3 loop is CASSLYGTQYF. The CDR3 DNA reads TGTGCCAGCAGCCTCTACGGGACCCAGTACTTC.

At least ten counts were recorded for this clonotype. The gene calls are TRBV6-5 and TRBJ1-2; D unresolved. Germline V gene data show CDR1 as MNHEY and CDR2 as SVGAGI. Trimming cost V 0 bases and J 7 bases, with 9 bases left between them. There are 13 residues in the CDR3. The CDR3 loop reads CASSYSPERGYTF. CDR3 in DNA: TGTGCCAGCAGTTACTCCCCAGAGCGTGGCTACACCTTC.

This clonotype was counted a few times. V and J are TRBV7-2 and TRBJ2-7, with 9 bases matching TRBD1. From germline, CDR1 is SGHTA and CDR2 FQGNSA. Trimming removed 2 bases from V and 4 bases from J; junction bases left unmatched: 3. The CDR3 runs to 14 residues. The CDR3 bases are TGTGCCAGCAGCTTATATGGGACAGGGTACGAGCAGTACTTC. This codes for CASSLYGTGYEQYF.

This clonotype has ten or more counts. The rearrangement links TRBV29-1 to TRBJ2-5, with a weak D call TRBD2 (5 bases). From germline, CDR1 is SQVTM and CDR2 ANQGSEA. The CDR3 is 12 amino acids. Trimming left V 8 bases short and J 2 bases short, with 12 bases between. CDR3 in amino acids: CSPFGLQETQYF. The CDR3 coding sequence is TGCAGCCCTTTTGGACTTCAAGAGACCCAGTACTTC.

This clonotype was counted only a few times. This rearrangement joins TRBV6-1 to TRBJ2-5; 9 bases fit TRBD1. The germline V gene has CDR1 MNHNS and CDR2 SASEGT. The V segment lost 5 bases and the J segment 5 bases; nucleotides outside the gene matches: 12. The CDR3 runs 16 residues. CDR3 sequence reads: CASSLDRGRGDETQYF. Written as DNA, the CDR3 is TGTGCCAGCAGTCTGGACAGGGGACGCGGGGACGAGACCCAGTACTTC.

This clonotype was seen more than once but under ten times. The chain employs TRBV5-5 and TRBJ1-5; no clear D gene. Germline V gene sequence: CDR1 SGHKS, CDR2 YYEKEE (reference sequence). This CDR3 is built from 15 residues. Trimming left V 0 bases short and J 6 bases short, with 13 bases between. Here the CDR3 reads CASSLDARTGQPQHF. As DNA, the CDR3 is TGTGCCAGCAGCTTGGACGCGCGGACCGGTCAGCCCCAGCATTTT.

This clonotype was seen a handful of times. This chain connects TRBV7-7 to TRBJ2-3, with 13 bases that match TRBD2. The CDR3 covers 15 residues. The junction had 5 bases not matched to a gene; V was cut back by 8 bases and J by 3 bases. The germline V gene encodes CDR1 SSHAT and CDR2 FNYEAQ (reference sequence). CDR3 residues: CASGQGLAGTDTQYF. For the CDR3, the DNA is TGTGCCAGCGGACAGGGACTAGCGGGAACAGATACGCAGTATTTT.